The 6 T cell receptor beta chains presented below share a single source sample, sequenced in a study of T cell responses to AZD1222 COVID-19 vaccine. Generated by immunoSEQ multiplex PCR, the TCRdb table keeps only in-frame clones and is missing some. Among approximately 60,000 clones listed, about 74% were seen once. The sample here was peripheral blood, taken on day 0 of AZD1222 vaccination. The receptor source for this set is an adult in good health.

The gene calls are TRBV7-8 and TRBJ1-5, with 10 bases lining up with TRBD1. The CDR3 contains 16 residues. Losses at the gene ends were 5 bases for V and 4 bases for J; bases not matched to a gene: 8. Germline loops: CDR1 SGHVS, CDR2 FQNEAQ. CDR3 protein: CASSGDRGVLNQPQHF. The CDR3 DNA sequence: TGTGCCAGCAGCGGGGACAGGGGAGTTTTAAATCAGCCCCAGCATTTT.

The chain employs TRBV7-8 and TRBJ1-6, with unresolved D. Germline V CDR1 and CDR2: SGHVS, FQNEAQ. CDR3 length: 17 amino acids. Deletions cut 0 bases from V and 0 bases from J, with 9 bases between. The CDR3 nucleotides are TGTGCCAGCAGCTTAGCGGGTAGAAACTCCTATAATTCACCCCTCCACTTT. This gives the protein CASSLAGRNSYNSPLHF.

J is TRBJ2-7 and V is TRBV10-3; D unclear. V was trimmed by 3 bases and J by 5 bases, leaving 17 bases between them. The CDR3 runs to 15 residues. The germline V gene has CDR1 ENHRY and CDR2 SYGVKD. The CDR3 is CAISEGRSIGDEQYF. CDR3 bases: TGTGCCATCAGTGAAGGACGATCGATTGGGGACGAGCAGTACTTC.

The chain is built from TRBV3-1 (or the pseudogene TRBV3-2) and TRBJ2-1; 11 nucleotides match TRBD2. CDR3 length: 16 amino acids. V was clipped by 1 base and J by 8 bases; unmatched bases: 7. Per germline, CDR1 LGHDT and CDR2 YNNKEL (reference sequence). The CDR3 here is CASSQVAGGEVDEQFF. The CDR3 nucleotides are TGTGCCAGCAGCCAAGTAGCGGGGGGGGAAGTTGATGAGCAGTTCTTC.

CDR3 nucleotide sequence: TGTGCCACCGGGCAATACAATGAGCAGTTCTTC. Translation: CATGQYNEQFF. The chain combines TRBV24-1 with TRBJ2-1; D is unresolved. The germline gives CDR1 KGHDR, CDR2 SFDVKD. Trimming shortened V by 9 bases and J by 4 bases, and 6 bases separated the two germline ends. The CDR3 covers 11 residues.

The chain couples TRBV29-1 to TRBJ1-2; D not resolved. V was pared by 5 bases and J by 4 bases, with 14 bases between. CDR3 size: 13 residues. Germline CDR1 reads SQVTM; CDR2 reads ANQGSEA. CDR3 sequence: CSVLWDLGYGYTF. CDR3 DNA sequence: TGCAGCGTTTTATGGGATTTGGGCTATGGCTACACCTTC.